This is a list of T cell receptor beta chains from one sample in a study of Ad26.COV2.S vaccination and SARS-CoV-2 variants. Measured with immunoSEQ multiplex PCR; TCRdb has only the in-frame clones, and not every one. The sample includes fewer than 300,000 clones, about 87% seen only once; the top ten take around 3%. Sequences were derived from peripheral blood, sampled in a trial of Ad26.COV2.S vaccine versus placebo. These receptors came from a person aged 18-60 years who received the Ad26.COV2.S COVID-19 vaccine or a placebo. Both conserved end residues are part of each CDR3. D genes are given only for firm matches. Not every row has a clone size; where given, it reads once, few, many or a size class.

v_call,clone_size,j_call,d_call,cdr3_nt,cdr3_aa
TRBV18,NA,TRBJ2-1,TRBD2,TGTGCCAGCTCACCGGGACTAAACAATGAGCAGTTCTTC,CASSPGLNNEQFF
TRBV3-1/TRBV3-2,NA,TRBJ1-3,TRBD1,TGTGCCAGCAGCCCTCGGACAGGGGGAAGCTCTGGAAACACCATATATTTT,CASSPRTGGSSGNTIYF
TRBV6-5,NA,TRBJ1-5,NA,TGTGCCAGCAGGAGGGGTACTCAGCCCCAGCATTTT,CASRRGTQPQHF
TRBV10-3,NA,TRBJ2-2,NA,TGTGCCATCAGTGAGGGATTCGCCCGGACCGGGGAGCTGTTTTTT,CAISEGFARTGELFF
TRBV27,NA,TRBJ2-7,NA,TGTGCCAGCAGTTCATACCCGCTAGCGGAGCAGTACTTC,CASSSYPLAEQYF
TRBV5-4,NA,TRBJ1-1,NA,TGTGCCAGCAGCTTAGACTATCTGAACACTGAAGCTTTCTTT,CASSLDYLNTEAFF
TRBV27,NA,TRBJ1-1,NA,TGTGCCAGCAAGGGTTCACGTGAAGCTTTCTTT,CASKGSREAFF
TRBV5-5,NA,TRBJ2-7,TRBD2,TGTGCCAGCAGCCCCGCCGGGACTAGCGCTTACGAGCAGTACTTC,CASSPAGTSAYEQYF
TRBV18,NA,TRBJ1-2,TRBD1,TGTGCCAGCTCACCGAGTATTGGCGTCGGGACAGGGTCTAACTATGGCTACACCTTC,CASSPSIGVGTGSNYGYTF
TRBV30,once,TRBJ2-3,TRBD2,TGTGCCTGGGGGACCGATACGCTAGCGGGAGAGCGGGTCACAGATACGCAGTATTTT,CAWGTDTLAGERVTDTQYF
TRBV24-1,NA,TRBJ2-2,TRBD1,TGTGCCACCAGTGATCCGAAACAGGGGGCACCCGGGGAGCTGTTTTTT,CATSDPKQGAPGELFF
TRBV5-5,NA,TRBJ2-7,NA,TGTGCCAGCAGCCCAGGACAGACCCTCTCCTACGAGCAGTACTTC,CASSPGQTLSYEQYF
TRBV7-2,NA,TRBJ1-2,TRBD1,TGTGCCAGCAGCTTCAGACAGGGAGGGTCCTATGGCTACACCTTC,CASSFRQGGSYGYTF
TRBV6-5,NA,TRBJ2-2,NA,TGTGCCAGCGGGGTTGGTAGCTGGAACACCGGGGAGCTGTTTTTT,CASGVGSWNTGELFF
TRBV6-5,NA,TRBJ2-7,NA,TGTGCCAGCAGTTACTCGTCGATGGGGAACTACGAGCAGTACTTC,CASSYSSMGNYEQYF
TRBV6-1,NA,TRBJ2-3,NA,TGTGCCAGCAGTGAACGTGACCTAACTACGGGTAGTGGTACGCAGTATTTT,CASSERDLTTGSGTQYF
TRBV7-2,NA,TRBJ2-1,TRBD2,TGTGCCAGCAGCACGATCACTAGCGGAGTCTACAATGAGCAGTTCTTC,CASSTITSGVYNEQFF
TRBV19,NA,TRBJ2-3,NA,TGTGCCAGTAGTATCGTGGCTTTCCAGACGCAGTATTTT,CASSIVAFQTQYF
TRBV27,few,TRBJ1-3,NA,TGTGCCAGCAGTTTATGGCCAGGGCTAGGAAACACCATATATTTT,CASSLWPGLGNTIYF
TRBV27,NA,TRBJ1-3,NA,TGTGCCAGCAGTACAGGGCCGAGTGGCTCTGGAAACACCATATATTTT,CASSTGPSGSGNTIYF
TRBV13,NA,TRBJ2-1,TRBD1,TGTGCCAGCAGCCCAAGTTCGGACAGGGGTGTCGATGAGCAGTTCTTC,CASSPSSDRGVDEQFF
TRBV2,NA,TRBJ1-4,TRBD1,TGTGCCAGCAGGGACAGGCTAAATGAAAAACTGTTTTTT,CASRDRLNEKLFF
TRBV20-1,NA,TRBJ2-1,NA,TGCAGTGCTAGTCGCGGTGAGCAGTTCTTC,CSASRGEQFF
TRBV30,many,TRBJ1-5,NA,TGTGCCTGGAGTTATACTTGGAATCAGCCCCAGCATTTT,CAWSYTWNQPQHF
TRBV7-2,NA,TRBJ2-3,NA,TGTGCCAGCAGCCCGATGACGTACCGGGATACGCAGTATTTT,CASSPMTYRDTQYF